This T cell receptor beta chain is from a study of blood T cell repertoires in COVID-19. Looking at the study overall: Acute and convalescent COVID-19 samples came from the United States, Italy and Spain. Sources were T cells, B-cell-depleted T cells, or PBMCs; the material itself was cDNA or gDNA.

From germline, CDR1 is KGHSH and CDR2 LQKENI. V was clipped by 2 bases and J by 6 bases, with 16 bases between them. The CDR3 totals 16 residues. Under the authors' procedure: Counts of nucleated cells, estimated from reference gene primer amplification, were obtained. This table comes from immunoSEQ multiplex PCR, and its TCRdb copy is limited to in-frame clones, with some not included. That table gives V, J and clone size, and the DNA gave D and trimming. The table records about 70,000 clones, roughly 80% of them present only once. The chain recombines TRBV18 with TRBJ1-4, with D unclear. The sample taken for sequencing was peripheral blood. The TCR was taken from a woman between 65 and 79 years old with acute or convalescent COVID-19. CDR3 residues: CASSPRARNSDEKLFF. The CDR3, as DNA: TGTGCCAGCTCACCAAGAGCCCGCAACTCGGATGAAAAACTGTTTTTT.